This passage covers 4 T cell receptor beta chains from one sample sequenced in a study of liver allograft versus peripheral blood T cells. Study in general: Recipients' peripheral blood served as the comparator for T cell receptor repertoires in transplanted livers.

MiXCR, applied by TCRdb to the reads, yields one record per CDR3 protein. The sample holds about 9,600 distinct CDR3 sequences; over 12% are singletons and the top ten take less than 3%. All receptors come from a human patient who had a liver transplant. Some T cells may arise from the graft donor.

Notes on this clonotype: The germline gene is not matched at one end of the junction; a read error may be the cause. CDR3 sequence (DNA): TGCGGTGCTAGCCTCGGGTTCCCGACTGACATGAACACTGAAGCTTTCTTT. This sequence encodes CGASLGFPTDMNTEAFF. This rearrangement joins TRBV20-1 to TRBJ1-1, with D unclear. CDR3 length: 17 amino acids. CDR1 is DFQATT, CDR2 SNEGSKA, per germline (reference sequence).

Concerning this clonotype: A much bigger clone sits one base away, suggesting this may be a read error. This rearrangement joins TRBV5-6 to TRBJ2-1, with D possibly being TRBD2 (5 bases). This CDR3 region has 14 residues. CDR1 and CDR2 from the germline V gene are SGHDT and YYEEEE. The CDR3 spells CAGSLVSGENEQFF. The CDR3 coding sequence is TGTGCCGGCAGCTTGGTGTCCGGGGAGAATGAGCAGTTCTTC. Full variable domain (remainder filled in from reference TRBV5-6 and TRBJ2-1): DAGVTQSPTHLIKTRGQQVTLRCSPKSGHDTVSWYQQALGQGPQFIFQYYEEEERQRGNFPDRFSGHQFPNYSSELNVNALLLGDSALYLCAGSLVSGENEQFFGPGTRLTVL.

Relative to its sample, this clonotype is medium-sized. The chain links TRBV13 to TRBJ2-2; D is possibly TRBD1 (6 bases). The V end was cut by 5 bases, the J end by 1 base, with 11 bases between. This CDR3 contains 15 residues. Germline V lookup: CDR1 PRHDT, CDR2 FYEKMQ (reference sequence). The CDR3 DNA is TGTGCCAGCAGCGTCCCGGGACAGAACACCGGGGAGCTGTTTTTT. Encoded protein: CASSVPGQNTGELFF.

This chain connects TRBV3-1 to TRBJ1-1, with D possibly matching TRBD1 (6 bases). Per germline, CDR1 LGHDT and CDR2 YNNKEL (reference sequence). Trimming removed 0 bases at V and 1 base at J, with 9 bases between. The CDR3 consists of 15 residues. This chain's CDR3 is CASSQDHRANTEAFF. The CDR3 DNA reads TGTGCCAGCAGCCAAGATCACAGGGCGAACACTGAAGCTTTCTTT.